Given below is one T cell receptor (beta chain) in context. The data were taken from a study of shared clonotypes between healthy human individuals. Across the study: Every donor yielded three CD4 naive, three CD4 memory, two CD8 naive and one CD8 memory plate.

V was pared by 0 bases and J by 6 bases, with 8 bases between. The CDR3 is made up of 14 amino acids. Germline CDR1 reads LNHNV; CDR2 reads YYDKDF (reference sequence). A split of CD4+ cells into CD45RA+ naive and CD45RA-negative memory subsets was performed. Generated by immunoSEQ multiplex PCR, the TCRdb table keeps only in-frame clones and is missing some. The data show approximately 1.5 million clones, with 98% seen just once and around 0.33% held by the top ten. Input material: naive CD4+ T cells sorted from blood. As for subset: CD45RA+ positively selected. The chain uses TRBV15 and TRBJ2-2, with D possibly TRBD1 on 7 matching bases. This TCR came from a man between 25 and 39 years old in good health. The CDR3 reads CATSRDRGAGELFF. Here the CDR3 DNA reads TGTGCCACCAGCAGAGACAGGGGGGCCGGGGAGCTGTTTTTT. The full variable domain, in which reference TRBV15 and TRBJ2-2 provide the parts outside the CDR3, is DAMVIQNPRYQVTQFGKPVTLSCSQTLNHNVMYWYQQKSSQAPKLLFHYYDKDFNNEADTPDNFQSRRPNTSFCFLDIRSPGLGDTAMYLCATSRDRGAGELFFGEGSRLTVL.